This T cell receptor (beta chain) is from a study of blood T cell repertoires in COVID-19. Looking at the study overall: Whether acute or convalescent, the COVID-19 samples came from the United States, Italy and Spain. PBMCs, B-cell-depleted T cells, or T cells provided the cDNA or gDNA that made up the material.

The CDR3 is 15 amino acids. Trimming cost V 6 bases and J 5 bases, with 20 bases left between them. Germline CDR1 is MNHEY and CDR2 is SMNVEV (reference sequence). As originally analysed: Amplifying reference gene primers gave estimates of nucleated cell counts. Method: immunoSEQ multiplex PCR; TCRdb's copy keeps in-frame clones and lacks some. The D gene and trimming were derived from the DNA, and the V and J assignments and clone size from that table. The data contain 300,000 to 400,000 clones, about 89% of them singletons. While infection was still active, Seattle patients were enrolled and then followed longitudinally.

The chain uses TRBV27 and TRBJ2-7, with D hard to call. The sequence was obtained from an older woman with COVID-19, enrolled during active disease. Source material: peripheral blood. CDR3 in amino acids: CASRYGGASPHEQYF. The CDR3 DNA reads TGTGCCAGCAGATACGGTGGTGCGAGTCCCCACGAGCAGTACTTC.